The present T cell receptor beta chain was sequenced within a study of human T cells and chemical hapten exposure. Study information: 2% DPC was applied to approximately 2 cm by approximately 2 cm of upper inner arm skin for sensitization. Chiefly women, the patients showed alopecia areata, totalis or universalis. Whole-study findings and limits: TCRs at high frequency, those above 1 in 1000, did not change with DPC sensitization.

The library labeled individual cDNA molecules by adding unique molecular identifiers to them. From the RACE reads, TCRdb called clonotypes with MiXCR, one entry per CDR3 protein. The sample gives roughly 100,000 distinct CDR3 sequences, approximately 11% of which show up once; 3.1% is in the top ten. About this clonotype itself: Its specificity is unknown.

Germline V lookup: CDR1 SQVTM, CDR2 ANQGSEA. V lost 3 bases to trimming and J lost 0 bases; unmatched junction nucleotides: 8. This CDR3 has 17 amino acids. The time point was: pre-sensitization, week 0. Specified treatment: therapeutic diphenylcyclopropenone sensitization with weekly scalp DPC. The specimen was whole blood, collected in connection with sensitization to the hapten diphenylcyclopropenone (DPC). This clonotype originated in a woman aged 55-70 years with alopecia areata. Some clones in this sample may be carry-over from other donors' samples. This chain connects TRBV29-1 to TRBJ2-6; 7 bases map to TRBD1. For the CDR3, the DNA is TGCAGCGTTGATCCGGGACAGTACAGCTCTGGGGCCAACGTCCTGACTTTC. Translated, it gives CSVDPGQYSSGANVLTF.